The rows below give T cell receptor beta chains drawn from one sample of a study of T cell responses to AZD1222 COVID-19 vaccine. Measured with immunoSEQ multiplex PCR; TCRdb has only the in-frame clones, and not every one. The data hold around 110,000 clones, with almost 90% observed a single time. This material consisted of peripheral blood, taken on day 0 of AZD1222 vaccination. Receptors were obtained from an adult in good health. Both conserved end residues are part of each CDR3. A D gene is named only where the DNA matches it firmly. Not every row has a clone size; where given, it reads once, few, many or a size class.

.	.	TRBV3-1/TRBV3-2	TRBJ2-1	TGTGCCAGCAGCCAAGATCGGCTAGCGGGACAGGGTGAGCAGTTCTTC	CASSQDRLAGQGEQFF
.	.	TRBV21-1	TRBJ2-7	TGTGCCAGCCGTATTATCTACGAGCAGTACTTC	CASRIIYEQYF
.	.	TRBV9	TRBJ2-7	TGTGCCAGCAGCTCCCGGGAGTCGACGCAGTACTTC	CASSSRESTQYF
TRBD1	.	TRBV9	TRBJ2-2	TGTGCCAGCAAAAGGGACAGCGCGAACACCGGGGAGCTGTTTTTT	CASKRDSANTGELFF
TRBD1	.	TRBV27	TRBJ1-6	TGTGCCAGCAGTTTATCCGGGACAGCGGCCCTCCACTTT	CASSLSGTAALHF
.	.	TRBV15	TRBJ1-6	TGTGCCACCAGCAGAGACGGGGTTGGGAATTCACCCCTCCACTTT	CATSRDGVGNSPLHF
.	once	TRBV12-5	TRBJ1-2	TGTGCTAGTGGTTTGGGGGGTGTTTACACCTTC	CASGLGGVYTF
.	.	TRBV7-3	TRBJ1-6	TGTGCCAGCAGCTTAGGACCGGGCTCCTATAATTCACCCCTCCACTTT	CASSLGPGSYNSPLHF
.	.	TRBV19	TRBJ2-7	TGTGCCAGTAGTATCGGGCCGTCCTACGAGCAGTACTTC	CASSIGPSYEQYF
.	.	TRBV25-1	TRBJ1-4	TGTGCCAGCAGTGAAGACAGAGCGAGTGAAAAACTGTTTTTT	CASSEDRASEKLFF
.	few	TRBV14	TRBJ1-4	TGTGCCAGCAGCCGGGCCTCGGAGGAAAAACTGTTTTTT	CASSRASEEKLFF
.	.	TRBV20-1	TRBJ1-5	TGCAGTGCTAGTGGGACCCCGGGGCCCCAGCATTTT	CSASGTPGPQHF
.	.	TRBV7-9	TRBJ1-4	TGTGCCAGCAGCCCGAGTCCATCGGGGCTCGGAGAAAAACTGTTTTTT	CASSPSPSGLGEKLFF
TRBD1	.	TRBV5-1	TRBJ1-5	TGCGCCAGCAGCCCCTTAGGGACAGAATATCAGCCCCAGCATTTT	CASSPLGTEYQPQHF
.	.	TRBV28	TRBJ2-3	TGTGCCAGCAGTTTCTGGACAAACACAGATACGCAGTATTTT	CASSFWTNTDTQYF
TRBD1	.	TRBV6-5	TRBJ1-3	TGTGCCAGCAGCTTGGGACAGGGGAACCGAAACACCATATATTTT	CASSLGQGNRNTIYF
.	once	TRBV21-1	TRBJ2-2	TGTGCCAGCAGCAAAGCGAGCAGGGCCAACACCGGGGAGCTGTTTTTT	CASSKASRANTGELFF
.	.	TRBV4-2	TRBJ2-5	TGTGCCAGCAGCCAAGATGTCCATGTGGAGACCCAGTACTTC	CASSQDVHVETQYF
.	.	TRBV6-5	TRBJ2-5	TGTGCCAGCAGCAGAAACCTCCAAGAGACCCAGTACTTC	CASSRNLQETQYF
.	.	TRBV20-1	TRBJ2-7	TGCAGTGCTAGTCCGGGAGTGGGCGAGCAGTACTTC	CSASPGVGEQYF
.	.	TRBV9	TRBJ1-1	TGTGCCAGCAGCGTAGAGGGGGGCGAAACTGAAGCTTTCTTT	CASSVEGGETEAFF
.	once	TRBV7-2	TRBJ1-1	TGTGCCAGCACCCCCGGGTACACTGAAGCTTTCTTT	CASTPGYTEAFF
TRBD2	.	TRBV6-5	TRBJ2-1	TGTGCCAGCAGTTACGGAGTAGCGGGAGCGTCGGAGCAGTTCTTC	CASSYGVAGASEQFF
.	.	TRBV28	TRBJ1-2	TGTGCCAGTACAGGGTACTATGGCTACACCTTC	CASTGYYGYTF
.	.	TRBV27	TRBJ1-6	TGTGCCAGCAGCTCGGGGGGGATGAGCTCACCCCTCCACTTT	CASSSGGMSSPLHF
.	.	TRBV4-2	TRBJ1-2	TGTGCCAGCAGCCAAGATTGGTCAGGGGCCGGCTATGGCTACACCTTC	CASSQDWSGAGYGYTF
.	.	TRBV25-1	TRBJ1-2	TGTGCCAGCAGTGCGGGACCGAAGGGTGGCTACACCTTC	CASSAGPKGGYTF
.	.	TRBV9	TRBJ2-5	TGTGCCAGCAGCGTAAAAAATCGGCTTCAAGAGACCCAGTACTTC	CASSVKNRLQETQYF